The present TCR beta chain was sequenced within a study of OX40 agonist ivuxolimab in advanced cancers. The germline V gene has CDR1 LNHNV and CDR2 YYDKDF (reference sequence). The CDR3 is made up of 12 amino acids. V lost 6 bases and J 3 bases, leaving 6 bases between the germline ends. Study-level findings and limits: Among patients with partial responses at 0.1-3.0 mg/kg, clonal expansion was among the lowest. Normalized T-cell clonal expansion was also low in a subset of nonresponders. On average, CD8+ T cells showed a greater number of expanded clones than CD4+. Specificity for antigen went undetermined in the expanded peripheral T cells.

With respect to this clone: The antigen is not known.

The table came from immunoSEQ multiplex PCR; TCRdb's copy has only in-frame clones and leaves some out. This table holds about 110,000 clones, 90% found once. The clonotype comes from an adult with an advanced solid tumor such as melanoma, head and neck, liver or kidney cancer. This rearrangement joins TRBV15 to TRBJ2-1; D possibly corresponds to TRBD2 (5 bases). This specimen was CD4+ or CD8+ T cells sorted from blood, taken in a trial of the OX40 agonist ivuxolimab. The CDR3 region has the DNA TGTGCCACCAGACGGGACTACAATGAGCAGTTCTTC. This codes for CATRRDYNEQFF.